This passage covers 10 T cell receptor beta chains from one sample sequenced in a study of cytomegalovirus exposure and HLA in healthy donors (dated by TCRdb to about 2017). The library was generated by the immunoSEQ multiplex PCR assay. For the multiplex PCR, a mixture combining 60 forward primers for TCR Vbeta segments and 13 reverse primers for TCR Jbeta segments was used. TCRdb re-hosts the immuneACCESS table, in-frame sequences only. Its copies lack some clones; in the studies checked, an unresolved V gene accounts for under half of them, and the cause for the rest is not known. The sample has around 200,000 clones on record, about 80% of them singletons. The top ten clones comprise about 2.1% of the sample. Sequencing was done on a sample of PBMCs. The receptors were gathered from a woman younger than 45 in good health and CMV-seropositive.

The chain carries TRBV6-5 and TRBJ2-5, with 7 bases aligning to TRBD2. CDR3 length: 15 residues. Germline loops: CDR1 MNHEY, CDR2 SVGAGI. With V trimmed by 0 bases and J by 7 bases, 8 bases remained unmatched. The CDR3 loop reads CASSYSGGVQVTQYF. The CDR3 DNA follows: TGTGCCAGCAGTTACTCGGGAGGGGTCCAGGTGACCCAGTACTTC.

The chain links TRBV2 to TRBJ1-5, with TRBD1 matching 7 bases. Germline V gives CDR1 SNHLY, CDR2 FYNNEI. The CDR3 is made up of 16 amino acids. The trim removed 5 bases at V and 3 bases at J, leaving 10 bases unmatched. The CDR3 loop is CASSFDRDGPNQPQHF. The CDR3 DNA is TGTGCCAGCAGTTTTGACAGGGACGGGCCCAATCAGCCCCAGCATTTT.

The chain uses TRBV25-1 and TRBJ2-1; 11 nucleotides agree with TRBD2. CDR1 is MGHDK, CDR2 SYGVNS, per germline. V shed 8 bases, J shed 10 bases, and the junction held 7 bases outside the gene matches. The CDR3 has 13 residues. The CDR3 sequence: CASSLAGEAEQFF. CDR3 bases: TGTGCCAGCTCACTAGCGGGAGAAGCGGAGCAGTTCTTC.

V and J are TRBV7-2 and TRBJ2-3; 11 bases line up with TRBD2. This CDR3 has 15 residues. V was clipped by 6 bases and J by 5 bases; unmatched bases: 7. Germline CDR1 and CDR2: SGHTA and FQGNSA. The CDR3 DNA sequence: TGTGCCAGCAGGCATAGCGGGGGGGCCGTAGATACGCAGTATTTT. It is translated as CASRHSGGAVDTQYF.

The chain has TRBV19 and TRBJ2-1; a weak D match, TRBD1 (6 bases). Germline V gene sequence: CDR1 LNHDA, CDR2 SQIVND (reference sequence). The CDR3 loop spans 16 amino acids. The V gene lost 0 bases and the J gene lost 7 bases, with 16 bases spanning the gap. The CDR3 spells CASSIDRGHHGNEQFF. The CDR3 DNA sequence: TGTGCCAGTAGTATAGATCGGGGACACCATGGGAATGAGCAGTTCTTC.

This clone was seen once. The chain has TRBV14 and TRBJ2-7; possibly TRBD1 for D (5 bases). Germline CDR1 is SGHDN and CDR2 is FVKESK. V was trimmed by 5 bases and J by 8 bases, leaving 16 bases between them. The CDR3 extends over 13 amino acids. This CDR3 is CASSYQDQGKQYF. The CDR3 DNA reads as TGTGCCAGCAGCTACCAAGATCAGGGCAAGCAGTACTTC.

Here the CDR3 reads CASPQVNENTIYF. As DNA, the CDR3 is TGTGCCAGTCCACAGGTTAACGAAAACACCATATATTTT. The chain employs TRBV6-1 and TRBJ1-3, with D possibly TRBD1 on 5 matching bases. CDR1 is MNHNS, CDR2 SASEGT, per germline. Trimming took off 9 bases at V and 6 bases at J, with 15 bases between the two ends. The CDR3 consists of 13 residues.

The chain links TRBV5-1 to TRBJ1-1; D remains ambiguous. This CDR3 has 14 residues. V was shortened by 5 bases and J by 6 bases, with 17 bases between the two germline ends. The germline V gene encodes CDR1 SGHRS and CDR2 YFSETQ. CDR3 sequence reads: CASSWSRSSAEAFF. The CDR3 nucleotides read TGCGCCAGCAGTTGGTCAAGGAGCTCCGCTGAAGCTTTCTTT.

There are a few counts of this clone. The V call is TRBV30, the J call TRBJ1-1; D is unclear. This CDR3 contains 14 residues. The V gene's germline CDR1 is GTSNPN and CDR2 SVGIG (reference sequence). Between the trimmed V and J ends, which lost 0 bases and 3 bases, there was a span of 11 bases. The CDR3 DNA reads TGTGCCTGGAGTGTACTTTCGGGATACACTGAAGCTTTCTTT. Protein sequence: CAWSVLSGYTEAFF. Filled out from reference TRBV30 and TRBJ1-1, the complete variable domain reads SQTIHQWPATLVQPVGSPLSLECTVEGTSNPNLYWYRQAAGRGLQLLFYSVGIGQISSEVPQNLSASRPQDRQFILSSKKLLLSDSGFYLCAWSVLSGYTEAFFGQGTRLTVV.

For the CDR3, the DNA is TGTGCCAGCACCAAAACCTGGACTCCGTTCTACGAGCAGTACTTC. Residues: CASTKTWTPFYEQYF. The chain is built from TRBV6-5 and TRBJ2-7; the D gene is possibly TRBD2 (5 bases). Trimming shortened V by 7 bases and J by 3 bases, and 19 bases separated the two germline ends. The CDR3 covers 15 residues. Germline CDR1 and CDR2: MNHEY and SVGAGI.